This T cell receptor beta chain was retrieved from a study of PD-1 blockade in classical Hodgkin lymphoma. Overall study: Patients received nivolumab 3 mg/kg intravenously every 2 weeks.

The study, taken as a whole, reports: Patients who initiated nivolumab within 1 year of ASCT were excluded.

The time point here: cycle 4 day 1 (C4D1), after more than 5 weeks of nivolumab. Patients all relapsed after autologous stem cell transplantation, and there was variation in brentuximab vedotin exposure. TCRdb's table, derived via immunoSEQ multiplex PCR, lists solely in-frame clones and lacks some. The sample lists 20,000 to 30,000 clones; 85% to 90% were seen once. The V gene lost 3 bases and the J gene lost 0 bases, with 3 bases spanning the gap. The CDR3 is made up of 13 amino acids. Germline V gene sequence: CDR1 LNHDA, CDR2 SQIVND (reference sequence). As concerns this clone: The antigen remains undetermined.

The clonotype was recovered from a human donor with classical Hodgkin lymphoma. This chain connects TRBV19 to TRBJ1-5; D unresolved. This specimen consisted of peripheral blood mononuclear cells (PBMCs), obtained before the fourth cycle of nivolumab. The CDR3 region is CASSMGSNQPQHF. CDR3 nucleotides: TGTGCCAGTAGTATGGGTAGCAATCAGCCCCAGCATTTT.